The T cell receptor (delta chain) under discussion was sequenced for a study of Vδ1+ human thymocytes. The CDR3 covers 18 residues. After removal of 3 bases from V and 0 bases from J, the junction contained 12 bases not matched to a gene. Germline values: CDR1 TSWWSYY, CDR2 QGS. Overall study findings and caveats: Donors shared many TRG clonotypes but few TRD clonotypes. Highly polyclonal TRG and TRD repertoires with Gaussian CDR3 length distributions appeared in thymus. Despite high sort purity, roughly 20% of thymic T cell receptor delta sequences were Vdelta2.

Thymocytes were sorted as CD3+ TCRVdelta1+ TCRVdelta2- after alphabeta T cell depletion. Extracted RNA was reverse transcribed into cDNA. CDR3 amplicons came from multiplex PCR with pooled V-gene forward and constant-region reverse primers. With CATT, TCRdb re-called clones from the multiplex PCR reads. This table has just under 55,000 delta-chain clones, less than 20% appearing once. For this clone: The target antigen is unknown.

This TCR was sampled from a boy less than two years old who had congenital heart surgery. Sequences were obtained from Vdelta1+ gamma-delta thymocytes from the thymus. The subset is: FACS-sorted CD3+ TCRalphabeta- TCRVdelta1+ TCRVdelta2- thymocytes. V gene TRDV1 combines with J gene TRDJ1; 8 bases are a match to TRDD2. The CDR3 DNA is TGTGCTCTTGGGGACTTCCTACGAGAGGACAAGTACACCGATAAACTCATCTTT. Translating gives CALGDFLREDKYTDKLIF.